These 29 T cell receptor beta chains were sequenced from one sample in a study of blood T cells in healthy people across ages. Combining a sample-barcoded 5' primer with a J-beta primer mix, a second PCR ran for roughly 6 to 12 cycles. TCRdb called the 5' RACE reads again in MiXCR, with one record for every CDR3 protein. The sample lists about 970,000 distinct CDR3 sequences; 51% were seen once. Sequencing input: blood. These receptors were taken from a woman aged 55 to 70 in good health.

This rearrangement joins TRBV20-1 to TRBJ1-1, with D unclear. Germline-derived CDR1 and CDR2 are DFQATT and SNEGSKA (reference sequence). Trimming removed 5 bases at V and 7 bases at J, with 11 bases between. The CDR3 sequence is 11 residues long. Here the CDR3 DNA reads TGCAGTGCTTACGACCGCAATGAAGCTTTCTTT. Protein product: CSAYDRNEAFF.

The DNA of the CDR3 is TGTGCCAGCAGTTACACAGGGATGTACGAGCAGTACTTC. This encodes CASSYTGMYEQYF. The genes are TRBV6-5 and TRBJ2-7; D is perhaps TRBD1 (6 bases). The CDR3 runs to 13 residues. The ends were cut back, 2 bases at V and 4 bases at J, with 9 bases in the middle. Germline CDR1 MNHEY, CDR2 SVGAGI.

This clonotype has more than one count but fewer than ten. The junction and the germline gene differ at one end; a read error may be behind it. The V gene is TRBV29-1, the J gene TRBJ2-5; 9 bases line up with TRBD2. Germline V lookup: CDR1 SQVTM, CDR2 ANQGSEA. This CDR3 has 13 residues. DNA for the CDR3: TGCAACGTTGCTTTAGCGGGAGAAGAGACCCAGTACTTC. This encodes CNVALAGEETQYF.

This clonotype was seen once. The rearrangement joins TRBV9 to TRBJ1-6, with a weak D call TRBD1 (6 bases). Germline CDR1 is SGDLS and CDR2 is YYNGEE. This CDR3 region has 16 residues. V lost 0 bases to trimming and J lost 7 bases, with 14 bases between them. Here the CDR3 DNA reads TGTGCCAGCAGCGTAGGCTCCACAAGGGGGAATTCACCCCTCCACTTT. Its protein product is CASSVGSTRGNSPLHF.

The chain links TRBV20-1 to TRBJ2-4, with a weak D call TRBD1 (6 bases). The J call may not be correct, given that the DNA end is closer to TRBJ2-7. Per the germline V gene, CDR1 is DFQATT and CDR2 is SNEGSKA (reference sequence). The CDR3 extends over 12 amino acids. As DNA, the CDR3 is TGCAGTGCGAGCCACAGGGTGAGCGAGCAGTACTTC. This gives the protein CSASHRVSEQYF.

This chain links TRBV12-3 or TRBV12-4 with TRBJ2-3; 9 positions agree with TRBD2. The CDR3 consists of 15 residues. The ends lost 4 bases at V and 2 bases at J; junction bases unmatched: 4. CDR3 protein: CASSSREGDTDTQYF. The DNA of the CDR3 is TGTGCCAGCAGTTCGCGGGAGGGGGACACAGATACGCAGTATTTT.

V and J are TRBV9 and TRBJ2-4; D gene ambiguous. V lost 3 bases, J lost 7 bases, and 11 bases lay in between. Germline CDR1 is SGDLS and CDR2 is YYNGEE. This CDR3 has 13 residues. This CDR3 reads CASSADGVNIQYF. The CDR3 bases are TGTGCCAGCAGCGCGGACGGTGTGAACATTCAGTACTTC. Complete variable domain (other parts from reference TRBV9 and TRBJ2-4): DSGVTQTPKHLITATGQRVTLRCSPRSGDLSVYWYQQSLDQGLQFLIQYYNGEERAKGNILERFSAQQFPDLHSELNLSSLELGDSALYFCASSADGVNIQYFGAGTRLSVL.

This chain connects TRBV6-5 to TRBJ2-1; 9 nucleotides line up with TRBD1. The CDR3 totals 16 residues. CDR1 and CDR2 (germline): MNHEY, SVGAGI. Germline trimming cut 5 bases from V and 4 bases from J; bases unmatched to any gene: 9. CDR3 in amino acids: CASSTNRGLGYNEQFF. Written as DNA, the CDR3 is TGTGCCAGCAGTACGAACAGGGGGCTAGGGTACAATGAGCAGTTCTTC.

This sequence joins TRBV10-3 and TRBJ1-3; possibly TRBD1 for D (6 bases). The CDR3 contains 15 residues. Germline V gene sequence: CDR1 ENHRY, CDR2 SYGVKD. Trimming took off 11 bases at V and 4 bases at J, with 21 bases between the two ends. This CDR3 is CASGGIRTEGNTIYF. For the CDR3, the DNA is TGTGCCTCGGGGGGTATTCGGACAGAAGGAAACACCATATATTTT.

This clonotype has more than one count but fewer than ten. The V and J genes are TRBV7-2 and TRBJ2-3, with D perhaps matching TRBD1 (6 bases). Germline CDR1 reads SGHTA; CDR2 reads FQGNSA. Trimming took off 5 bases at V and 4 bases at J, with 10 bases between the two ends. The CDR3 extends over 13 amino acids. CDR3 nucleotides: TGTGCCAGCAGCACCCGGACAGCAGATACGCAGTATTTT. This encodes CASSTRTADTQYF.

In its sample, this clonotype was seen a few times. The chain combines TRBV9 with TRBJ1-2, with unresolved D. Trimming removed 4 bases at V and 2 bases at J, with 12 bases between. The V gene's germline CDR1 is SGDLS and CDR2 YYNGEE. The CDR3 has 14 amino acids. In DNA form, the CDR3 reads TGTGCCAGCAGCACTCGTAGAGACAACTATGGCTACACCTTC. It translates to CASSTRRDNYGYTF. The full variable domain, in which reference TRBV9 and TRBJ1-2 provide the parts outside the CDR3, is DSGVTQTPKHLITATGQRVTLRCSPRSGDLSVYWYQQSLDQGLQFLIQYYNGEERAKGNILERFSAQQFPDLHSELNLSSLELGDSALYFCASSTRRDNYGYTFGSGTRLTVV.

V gene TRBV29-1 combines with J gene TRBJ1-5; unclear D gene. The V gene lost 4 bases and the J gene lost 3 bases, with 10 bases spanning the gap. CDR3 length: 13 residues. Germline CDR1 and CDR2: SQVTM and ANQGSEA. The CDR3 nucleotides are TGCAGCGTTGGACAAGGGATCAATCAGCCCCAGCATTTT. It encodes CSVGQGINQPQHF.

This clonotype was recorded a few times. The J gene is TRBJ2-7, the V gene TRBV7-8; D gene unclear. CDR1 is SGHVS, CDR2 FQNEAQ, per germline. The CDR3 covers 14 residues. Trimming took off 8 bases at V and 2 bases at J, with 16 bases between the two ends. The CDR3 sequence is CASRPTLPPYEQYF. DNA for the CDR3: TGTGCCAGCCGCCCAACACTACCACCCTACGAGCAGTACTTC.

This rearrangement joins TRBV11-2 to TRBJ2-3; 9 bases map to TRBD2. The CDR3 sequence is 16 residues long. Losses at the gene ends were 5 bases for V and 2 bases for J; bases not matched to a gene: 8. CDR1 is SGHAT, CDR2 FQNNGV, per germline. The DNA for the CDR3 is TGTGCCAGCAGCATGCAGGGCGGGAGGGCCACAGATACGCAGTATTTT. Protein: CASSMQGGRATDTQYF.

The J gene is TRBJ2-7, the V gene TRBV10-2; 12 bases line up with TRBD2. V lost 4 bases and J lost 3; bases outside the gene matches: 4. This CDR3 is built from 15 residues. Germline V gene lookup returns CDR1 WSHSY and CDR2 SAAADI. Written as DNA, the CDR3 is TGCGCCAGCAGTGTTCTAGCGGGAGGGTTCTACGAGCAGTACTTC. Translating it yields CASSVLAGGFYEQYF.

As DNA, the CDR3 is TGTGCCAGCAGAGCTAGCGGCCTAAACAAAAACATTCAGTACTTC. This gives the protein CASRASGLNKNIQYF. The chain is built from TRBV28 and TRBJ2-4; 7 bases fit TRBD2. This CDR3 is 15 amino acids long. V lost 6 bases to trimming and J lost 3 bases; unmatched junction nucleotides: 8. CDR1 is MDHEN and CDR2 is SYDVKM in the germline V gene.

This clonotype was detected only a few times. The chain carries TRBV7-9 and TRBJ2-3; 8 bases line up with TRBD1. Germline assignment: CDR1 SEHNR and CDR2 FQNEAQ (reference sequence). This CDR3 has 15 amino acids. Unmatched junction bases numbered 3, after V lost 3 bases and J lost 1 base. CDR3 bases: TGTGCCAGCAGCTTGGACAGGGAAGGCACAGATACGCAGTATTTT. Encoded protein: CASSLDREGTDTQYF.

The chain carries TRBV20-1 and TRBJ2-4; 7 bases agree with TRBD1. Judging by the DNA end, TRBJ2-7 fits better; the J call may be wrong. Germline loops: CDR1 DFQATT, CDR2 SNEGSKA (reference sequence). The length of the CDR3 is 13 residues. CDR3 bases: TGCAGTGCAGACCGGAACAGGGGTGACGAGCAGTACTTC. This translates into CSADRNRGDEQYF.

Worth noting for this clonotype: Germline and junction disagree at one end, which may indicate a read error. The chain joins TRBV29-1 to TRBJ2-5; no definite D call. The J call may be mistaken, given a closer DNA end match to TRBJ2-7. The CDR3 consists of 13 residues. CDR1 is SQVTM and CDR2 is ANQGSEA in the germline V gene. The CDR3 nucleotides read TGCAGCGTTGACGGTCTTAACTCCTGCGAGCAGTACTTC. Translating it yields CSVDGLNSCEQYF.

The table lists this clonotype with a few counts. The germline gene is not matched at one end of the junction; a read error may be the cause. The rearrangement uses TRBV29-1 and TRBJ2-3; tentatively, D is TRBD1 or TRBD2 (6 bases each). This CDR3 region has 12 residues. In germline, CDR1 is SQVTM, CDR2 ANQGSEA. This chain's CDR3 is CSAPWGDTGHLF. CDR3 DNA sequence: TGCAGCGCTCCCTGGGGGGATACGGGACACCTTTTT.

This clonotype was seen a few times. This sequence joins TRBV20-1 and TRBJ2-5; 11 bases align to TRBD2. Germline loops: CDR1 DFQATT, CDR2 SNEGSKA (reference sequence). The CDR3 is 13 residues long. J was trimmed by 7 bases and V by 0 bases; bases with no gene match: 1. The CDR3: CSARDGTSGTQYF. In nucleotides, the CDR3 is TGCAGTGCTAGAGATGGGACTAGCGGGACCCAGTACTTC.

At least ten counts were recorded for this clonotype. The CDR3 reads CAISESQMSKQPQHF. Here the CDR3 DNA reads TGTGCCATCAGTGAGTCCCAGATGAGTAAACAGCCCCAGCATTTT. V gene TRBV10-3 combines with J gene TRBJ1-5; D unclear. Trimming left V 0 bases short and J 7 bases short, with 13 bases between. Per germline, CDR1 ENHRY and CDR2 SYGVKD. The CDR3 consists of 15 residues.

This clonotype occurred a few times. The J gene is TRBJ2-3, the V gene TRBV21-1. TRBV21-1 is a pseudogene. This CDR3 is built from 17 residues. In DNA form, the CDR3 reads TGTGCCAGCAGCAAGGTCCAGACGTACCTAAGCACAGATACGCAGTATTTT. Its protein product is CASSKVQTYLSTDTQYF.

V gene TRBV3-1 combines with J gene TRBJ1-6, with TRBD1 as a possible D gene (5 bases). This CDR3 region has 15 residues. CDR1 LGHDT and CDR2 YNNKEL come from the germline V gene (reference sequence). With 7 bases removed from V and 9 bases from J, the gap between germline ends came to 19 bases. The DNA for the CDR3 is TGTGCCAGCAATGGCCGAGGGGAGGGTGGTTCACCCCTCCACTTT. It encodes CASNGRGEGGSPLHF.

The CDR3 coding sequence is TGCGCCAGCAGCCAAGATCTGGGGGGCTGGACGAACACTGAAGCTTTCTTT. Encoded protein: CASSQDLGGWTNTEAFF. The V call is TRBV4-3, the J call TRBJ1-1, with TRBD1 as a possible D gene (6 bases). The CDR3 is 17 amino acids. Trimming pared 0 bases from V and 1 base from J, leaving 15 bases between. CDR1 LGHNA and CDR2 YSLEER come from the germline V gene.

This clonotype has a handful of counts. V is TRBV5-1 and J is TRBJ2-7; D is perhaps TRBD2 (6 bases). There are 15 residues in the CDR3. V lost 0 bases, J lost 5 bases, and 15 bases lay in between. In germline, CDR1 is SGHRS, CDR2 YFSETQ. DNA of the CDR3: TGCGCCAGCAGCTTGGCTACGACTAGGAGCAACGAGCAGTACTTC. It yields the protein CASSLATTRSNEQYF.

The chain combines TRBV5-8 with TRBJ1-1; D gene uncertain. Germline CDR1 SGHTS, CDR2 YDEGEE. The V and J ends lost 4 bases and 6 bases respectively, with 10 bases between them. This CDR3 comprises 12 residues. This CDR3 reads CASSIWGAEAFF. The CDR3 DNA sequence: TGTGCCAGCAGCATATGGGGAGCTGAAGCTTTCTTT.

Only a few counts were recorded for this clonotype. The V call is TRBV5-1, the J call TRBJ1-2; 9 bases map to TRBD1. Germline CDR1 is SGHRS and CDR2 is YFSETQ. Germline trimming cut 4 bases from V and 3 bases from J; bases unmatched to any gene: 4. The CDR3 has 14 residues. The CDR3 DNA reads as TGCGCCAGCAGCCCTAGGACAGGGGACTATGGCTACACCTTC. Translating gives CASSPRTGDYGYTF.

This sequence joins TRBV7-2 and TRBJ2-5, with D possibly being TRBD2 (6 bases). Germline lookup yields CDR1 SGHTA and CDR2 FQGNSA. V was trimmed by 5 bases and J by 2 bases, leaving 18 bases between them. The CDR3 has 16 amino acids. The CDR3 nucleotides are TGTGCCAGCAGCGCCCTGGGGGGAAGGCATCAAGAGACCCAGTACTTC. Protein product: CASSALGGRHQETQYF.